Below, one T cell receptor beta chain is given with its context. Antigen specificity is unknown. Naivety among CD8 cells was defined by CD45RO negativity and positive CCR7 selection, thereby excluding terminally differentiated effector memory CD45RA+ cells. The donor cohort consisted entirely of Caucasian adults residing in Nashville, Tennessee. This sample was included in a study of shared clonotypes between healthy human individuals. Study-level findings and limits: Of the naive CD4 clonotypes, around 4.9% were shared across several donors.

This CDR3 contains 13 residues. The germline V gene has CDR1 SGHAT and CDR2 FQNNGV. V was clipped by 3 bases and J by 5 bases, with 10 bases between them. The input for sorted-subset replicate PCRs was around 0.2 ug DNA, tens of thousands of T cell genomes. Repertoires were generated with immunoSEQ multiplex PCR, while TCRdb's copy carries only in-frame clones and drops some. The data hold about 1,800,000 clones, with about 95% observed a single time. Sequences were obtained from naive CD8+ T cells sorted from blood. The TCR comes from a man in his late teens or twenties in good health. The chain joins TRBV11-2 to TRBJ1-1; D remains ambiguous. The CDR3 loop reads CASSFTGYTEAFF. CDR3 nucleotides: TGTGCCAGCAGCTTCACCGGTTATACTGAAGCTTTCTTT.